This T cell receptor beta chain emerged from a study of T-cell reconstitution after alpha-beta-depleted transplantation in children. Whole-study results and caveats: After transplant, at about two months, alpha-beta T cells were reportedly derived from several hundred expanded graft clones. T-cell numbers and diversity, one year after transplant, stemmed largely from T cells that were newly produced. There were some patients whose high TCRbeta diversity at day 60 came from surviving recipient T cells and thymic progenitors.

Remarks on this clonotype: Its antigen is unknown.

During its preparation, the TCRbeta library received unique molecular identifiers. TCRdb processed the PCR reads anew with MiXCR; each CDR3 protein has one entry. Of about 200,000 distinct CDR3 sequences in the sample, approximately 6.9% are singletons; the top ten hold 5.5% to 6.5%. The V gene lost 0 bases and the J gene lost 5 bases, with 19 bases spanning the gap. This CDR3 is built from 16 residues. Germline V gene sequence: CDR1 DFQATT, CDR2 SNEGSKA (reference sequence). The clonotype was recovered from a boy aged 2-9 years with acute lymphoblastic leukemia, due to receive a stem cell transplant. The genes are TRBV20-1 and TRBJ1-2; D gene ambiguous. Material: PBMCs, obtained before TCRalphabeta/CD19-depleted stem cell transplant. CDR3 sequence: CSARDPNPASWYGYTF. CDR3 bases: TGCAGTGCTAGAGATCCAAACCCAGCATCCTGGTATGGCTACACCTTC.